This entry lists 27 T cell receptor beta chains sequenced from one sample in a study of T cell changes during pregnancy in multiple sclerosis. TCRdb's table, derived via immunoSEQ multiplex PCR, lists solely in-frame clones and lacks some. The sample shows 71,000 or so clones, 85% to 95% of them seen only once. The sample consisted of peripheral blood, taken in the third trimester of pregnancy. The source is a female donor with multiple sclerosis, enrolled in a pregnancy study.

The gene calls are TRBV5-1 and TRBJ1-4; no clear D gene. The V gene lost 0 bases and the J gene lost 3 bases, with 9 bases spanning the gap. The CDR3 runs to 15 residues. The germline V gene encodes CDR1 SGHRS and CDR2 YFSETQ. CDR3 nucleotides: TGCGCCAGCAGCTTGGGAGGCAGTTCTAATGAAAAACTGTTTTTT. It specifies CASSLGGSSNEKLFF.

This sequence joins TRBV19 and TRBJ2-7; perhaps TRBD2 as D (6 bases). Germline V gene sequence: CDR1 LNHDA, CDR2 SQIVND (reference sequence). The CDR3 runs to 14 residues. Trimming removed 9 bases at V and 6 bases at J, with 21 bases between. The CDR3 DNA sequence: TGTGCCAGCGTACCCAGCCGGGGGACTGGCGAGCAGTACTTC. It encodes CASVPSRGTGEQYF.

The chain is built from TRBV2 and TRBJ2-7, with 7 bases matching TRBD1. Germline V gives CDR1 SNHLY, CDR2 FYNNEI. Trimming took 3 bases from V and 0 from J; bases not matched to a gene: 2. This CDR3 is built from 14 residues. CDR3 residues: CASSERTGSYEQYF. The CDR3 DNA is TGTGCCAGCAGTGAGCGGACAGGCTCCTACGAGCAGTACTTC.

J is TRBJ1-5 and V is TRBV28, with 10 nucleotides matching TRBD1. Unmatched junction bases numbered 6, after V lost 7 bases and J lost 3 bases. The CDR3 loop spans 15 amino acids. Germline V gene sequence: CDR1 MDHEN, CDR2 SYDVKM. The CDR3 sequence: CASTPGTGVNQPQHF. In nucleotides, the CDR3 is TGTGCCAGCACCCCCGGGACAGGGGTCAATCAGCCCCAGCATTTT.

The V gene is TRBV5-4, the J gene TRBJ2-3; D may be TRBD1 (6 bases). Trimming removed 5 bases from V and 2 bases from J, with 9 bases in between. The CDR3 runs to 13 residues. CDR1 is SGHNT, CDR2 YYREEE, per germline (reference sequence). The CDR3 nucleotides are TGTGCCAGCAGAGGACAGACCACAGATACGCAGTATTTT. It encodes CASRGQTTDTQYF.

V is TRBV18 and J is TRBJ2-1; D is possibly TRBD2 (6 bases). Germline CDR1 is KGHSH and CDR2 is LQKENI. V lost 2 bases and J lost 0, with 14 bases in between. The CDR3 consists of 17 residues. CDR3 sequence (DNA): TGTGCCAGCTCACCAACACCGGGGGAAGGCTCCTACAATGAGCAGTTCTTC. Translated: CASSPTPGEGSYNEQFF.

The V call is TRBV19, the J call TRBJ2-1; TRBD1 might be the D (5 bases). Germline values: CDR1 LNHDA, CDR2 SQIVND (reference sequence). The CDR3 loop spans 15 amino acids. The ends were cut back, 10 bases at V and 2 bases at J, with 18 bases in the middle. CDR3 nucleotides: TGTGCCACCGCAAGGCAGGGTGAAGCCTACAATGAGCAGTTCTTC. Protein product: CATARQGEAYNEQFF.

The rearrangement joins TRBV6-1 to TRBJ2-1, with 8 bases identical to TRBD2. Germline V gives CDR1 MNHNS, CDR2 SASEGT. V lost 6 bases to trimming and J lost 5 bases; unmatched junction nucleotides: 6. This CDR3 comprises 14 residues. The CDR3: CASRGAGGDNEQFF. The CDR3 DNA sequence: TGTGCCAGCAGAGGGGCGGGAGGAGACAATGAGCAGTTCTTC.

CDR3 in amino acids: CASSLASLAGDWSGELFF. The CDR3 nucleotides are TGTGCCAGCAGCTTAGCTAGCCTAGCGGGAGACTGGTCCGGGGAGCTGTTTTTT. The rearrangement joins TRBV7-2 to TRBJ2-2; 10 positions match TRBD2. This CDR3 has 18 residues. Germline lookup yields CDR1 SGHTA and CDR2 FQGNSA. V shed 0 bases and J 6 bases; nucleotides not matched to a gene: 10.

This clone was seen more than once but under ten times. The chain employs TRBV9 and TRBJ1-1, with D unresolved. Trimming took 0 bases from V and 1 from J, leaving 4 bases between them. Germline V lookup: CDR1 SGDLS, CDR2 YYNGEE. This CDR3 comprises 13 residues. For the CDR3, the DNA is TGTGCCAGCAGCGTAGACGGGAACACTGAAGCTTTCTTT. This codes for CASSVDGNTEAFF.

The chain combines TRBV19 with TRBJ2-1; 7 bases agree with TRBD1. V was clipped by 2 bases and J by 6 bases; unmatched bases: 4. CDR3 length equals 14 residues. Germline assignment: CDR1 LNHDA and CDR2 SQIVND (reference sequence). The CDR3 sequence: CASSIRGPTNEQFF. The CDR3 DNA reads as TGTGCCAGTAGTATAAGGGGGCCTACCAATGAGCAGTTCTTC.

In nucleotides, the CDR3 is TGCGCCAGCAGCTTCCGATTAGGCCAGGGGGTCTATGGCTACACCTTC. Amino acids: CASSFRLGQGVYGYTF. The rearrangement links TRBV4-1 to TRBJ1-2; 7 bases are shared with TRBD1. The ends lost 5 bases at V and 4 bases at J; junction bases unmatched: 13. The germline V gene has CDR1 MGHRA and CDR2 YSYEKL. The CDR3 has 16 amino acids.

The chain is built from TRBV18 and TRBJ1-1; tentative D call: TRBD1 (5 bases). The CDR3 has 14 amino acids. CDR1 and CDR2 from the germline V gene are KGHSH and LQKENI. Trimming took off 2 bases at V and 8 bases at J, with 15 bases between the two ends. The CDR3 loop reads CASSPGAGFREAFF. Written as DNA, the CDR3 is TGTGCCAGCTCACCAGGGGCGGGATTCAGGGAAGCTTTCTTT.

This chain joins TRBV9 and TRBJ1-6; D is undetermined. V lost 0 bases to trimming and J lost 9 bases, with 13 bases between them. Germline V gene sequence: CDR1 SGDLS, CDR2 YYNGEE. The CDR3 extends over 15 amino acids. The CDR3 loop is CASSVEEVGSSPLHF. The CDR3 DNA reads TGTGCCAGCAGCGTAGAAGAGGTAGGAAGTTCACCCCTCCACTTT.

The rearrangement joins TRBV29-1 to TRBJ2-7, with D tentatively TRBD1 (6 bases). Germline CDR1 reads SQVTM; CDR2 reads ANQGSEA. The V end lost 4 bases, the J end lost 2 bases, and 12 bases lay between the germline ends. The CDR3 sequence is 13 residues long. The CDR3 bases are TGCAGCGTTGCGGGTCAGGGGACCTACGAGCAGTACTTC. This gives the protein CSVAGQGTYEQYF.

The V gene is TRBV10-2, the J gene TRBJ2-2; 13 bases are a match to TRBD2. The germline gives CDR1 WSHSY, CDR2 SAAADI. The V and J ends lost 8 bases and 3 bases, in that order; junction bases with no gene match: 3. This CDR3 has 15 amino acids. The CDR3 is CASHGLAGDTGELFF. The CDR3 DNA reads as TGCGCCAGCCATGGACTAGCGGGAGACACCGGGGAGCTGTTTTTT.

The chain joins TRBV19 to TRBJ2-2; weak D call: TRBD1 (5 bases). Deletions cut 7 bases from V and 4 bases from J, with 16 bases between. The CDR3 consists of 15 residues. CDR1 LNHDA and CDR2 SQIVND come from the germline V gene (reference sequence). CDR3 residues: CASTRWAQGTGELFF. DNA for the CDR3: TGTGCCAGTACGAGGTGGGCCCAGGGCACCGGGGAGCTGTTTTTT.

The CDR3 is CASSQRGNTEAFF. The CDR3 DNA is TGTGCCAGCAGCCAACGGGGGAACACTGAAGCTTTCTTT. The chain uses TRBV7-9 and TRBJ1-1, with no clear D. Germline CDR1 reads SEHNR; CDR2 reads FQNEAQ (reference sequence). Deletions cut 5 bases from V and 1 base from J, with 8 bases between. CDR3 size: 13 residues. The whole variable domain, remainder taken from reference TRBV7-9 and TRBJ1-1, is DTGVSQNPRHKITKRGQNVTFRCDPISEHNRLYWYRQTLGQGPEFLTYFQNEAQLEKSRLLSDRFSAERPKGSFSTLEIQRTEQGDSAMYLCASSQRGNTEAFFGQGTRLTVV.

CDR3 protein: CASRTGTASSDGYTF. CDR3 bases: TGTGCCAGCAGAACCGGGACAGCCTCGTCCGATGGCTACACCTTC. V and J are TRBV6-6 and TRBJ1-2; 7 nucleotides agree with TRBD1. This CDR3 contains 15 residues. The germline CDR1 and CDR2 sequences are MNHNY and SVGAGI (reference sequence). The trim removed 6 bases at V and 6 bases at J, leaving 13 bases unmatched.

CDR3 protein: CASSEPGLAGVDTGELFF. In nucleotides, the CDR3 is TGTGCCAGCTCAGAACCGGGACTAGCGGGAGTTGACACCGGGGAGCTGTTTTTT. This chain connects TRBV18 to TRBJ2-2, with 14 bases aligning to TRBD2. The CDR3 sequence is 18 residues long. V dropped 5 bases and J dropped 3; count of bases not matched to a gene: 8. The germline V gene encodes CDR1 KGHSH and CDR2 LQKENI.

This clone occurred once. V and J are TRBV6-5 and TRBJ2-1, with D perhaps matching TRBD1 (5 bases). The V and J ends lost 3 bases and 2 bases respectively, with 11 bases between them. CDR1 and CDR2 from the germline V gene are MNHEY and SVGAGI. The length of the CDR3 is 15 residues. CDR3 sequence: CASSYSGFTYNEQFF. CDR3 in DNA: TGTGCCAGCAGTTATTCAGGGTTCACCTACAATGAGCAGTTCTTC.

The V gene is TRBV7-9, the J gene TRBJ1-4, with TRBD1 as a possible D gene (6 bases). V was shortened by 1 base and J by 8 bases, with 11 bases between the two germline ends. The CDR3 is 14 residues long. The V gene's germline CDR1 is SEHNR and CDR2 FQNEAQ (reference sequence). CDR3 region: CASSLDRVGEKLFF. The CDR3 nucleotides are TGTGCCAGCAGCTTAGACAGGGTTGGCGAAAAACTGTTTTTT.

This clone was detected only once. The chain joins TRBV10-1 to TRBJ2-1, with 9 bases lining up with TRBD2. Germline V gene lookup returns CDR1 WNHNN and CDR2 SYGVQD (reference sequence). The V gene end was trimmed by 0 bases and the J gene end by 0 bases; junction bases not matched to a gene: 9. This CDR3 spans 19 amino acids. CDR3 bases: TGCGCCAGCAGTGAGTCGCGGGAGGGCCCCCACTACTCCTACAATGAGCAGTTCTTC. This translates into CASSESREGPHYSYNEQFF.

The V and J genes are TRBV5-1 and TRBJ2-7; tentative D call: TRBD1 (7 bases). Trimming took off 2 bases at V and 5 bases at J, with 23 bases between the two ends. CDR3 length: 17 amino acids. Looked up from germline, CDR1 is SGHRS and CDR2 is YFSETQ. In DNA form, the CDR3 reads TGCGCCAGCAGCTTAAGAACAGGGGCGCTAGGGGGGCACGAGCAGTACTTC. It codes for CASSLRTGALGGHEQYF.

The V and J genes are TRBV29-1 and TRBJ2-2; TRBD2 aligns across 13 bases. V dropped 5 bases and J dropped 7; count of bases not matched to a gene: 1. The germline V gene has CDR1 SQVTM and CDR2 ANQGSEA. The CDR3 extends over 13 amino acids. CDR3 sequence reads: CSVRTSGSGELFF. CDR3 in DNA: TGCAGCGTTAGGACTAGCGGGAGCGGGGAGCTGTTTTTT.

The genes are TRBV5-1 and TRBJ1-2, with unresolved D. V lost 0 bases and J 4 bases, leaving 10 bases between the germline ends. CDR3 size: 14 residues. CDR1 is SGHRS, CDR2 YFSETQ, per germline. The CDR3 bases are TGCGCCAGCAGCTTGGCCGGGGAGGCCTATGGCTACACCTTC. This gives the protein CASSLAGEAYGYTF.

The gene calls are TRBV7-6 and TRBJ2-1, with D perhaps TRBD2 (5 bases). Germline CDR1 is SGHVS and CDR2 is FNYEAQ. CDR3 length equals 16 residues. Trimming pared 1 base from V and 3 bases from J, leaving 13 bases between. Here the CDR3 reads CASSLVSGGSYNEQFF. The CDR3 coding sequence is TGTGCCAGCAGCTTAGTGTCCGGTGGGAGCTACAATGAGCAGTTCTTC.